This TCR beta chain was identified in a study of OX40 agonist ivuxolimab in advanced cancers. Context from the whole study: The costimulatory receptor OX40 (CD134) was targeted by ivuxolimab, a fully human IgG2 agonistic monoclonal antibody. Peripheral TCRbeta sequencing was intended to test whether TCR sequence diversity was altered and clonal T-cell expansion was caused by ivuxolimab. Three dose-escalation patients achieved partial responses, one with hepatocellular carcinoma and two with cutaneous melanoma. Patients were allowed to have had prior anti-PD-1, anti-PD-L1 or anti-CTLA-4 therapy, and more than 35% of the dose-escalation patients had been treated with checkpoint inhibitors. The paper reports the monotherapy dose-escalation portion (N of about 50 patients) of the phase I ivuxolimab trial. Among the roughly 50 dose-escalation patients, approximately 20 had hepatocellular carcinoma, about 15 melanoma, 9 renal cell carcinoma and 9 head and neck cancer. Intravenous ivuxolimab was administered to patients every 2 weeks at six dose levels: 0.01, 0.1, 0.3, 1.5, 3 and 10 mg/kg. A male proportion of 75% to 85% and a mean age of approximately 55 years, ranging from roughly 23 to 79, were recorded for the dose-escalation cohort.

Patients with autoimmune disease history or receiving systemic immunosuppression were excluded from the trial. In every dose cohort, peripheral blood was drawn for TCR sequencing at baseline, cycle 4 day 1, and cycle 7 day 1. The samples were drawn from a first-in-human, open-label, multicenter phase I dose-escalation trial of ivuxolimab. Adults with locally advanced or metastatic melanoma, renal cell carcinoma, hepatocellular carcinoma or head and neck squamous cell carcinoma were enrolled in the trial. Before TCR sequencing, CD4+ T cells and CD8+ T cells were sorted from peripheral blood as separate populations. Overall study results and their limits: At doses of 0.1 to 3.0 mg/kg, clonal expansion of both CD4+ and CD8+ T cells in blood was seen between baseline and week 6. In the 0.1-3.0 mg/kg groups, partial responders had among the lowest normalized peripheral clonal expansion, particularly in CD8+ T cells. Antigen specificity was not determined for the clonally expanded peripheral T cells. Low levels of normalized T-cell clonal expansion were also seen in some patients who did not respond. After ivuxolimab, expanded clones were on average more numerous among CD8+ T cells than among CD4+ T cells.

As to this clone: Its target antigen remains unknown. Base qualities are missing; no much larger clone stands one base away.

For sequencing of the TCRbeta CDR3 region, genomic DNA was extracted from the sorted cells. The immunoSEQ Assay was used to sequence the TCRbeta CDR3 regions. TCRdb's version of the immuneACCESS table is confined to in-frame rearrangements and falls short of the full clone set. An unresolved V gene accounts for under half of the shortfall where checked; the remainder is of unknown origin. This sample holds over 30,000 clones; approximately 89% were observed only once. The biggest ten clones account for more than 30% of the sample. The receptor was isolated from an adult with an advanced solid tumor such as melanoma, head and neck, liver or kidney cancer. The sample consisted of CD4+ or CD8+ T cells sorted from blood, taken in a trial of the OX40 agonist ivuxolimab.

The CDR3 has the sequence CATADGTSGETQYF. The nucleotides are TGTGCCACCGCGGATGGGACTAGCGGAGAGACCCAGTACTTC. This receptor chain uses TRBV6-5 and TRBJ2-5; 11 junctional bases match TRBD2. The germline V gene yields MNHEY for CDR1 and SVGAGI for CDR2. Here V drops 10 bases and J drops 4 bases, and the junction holds 8 bases not matched to any gene. The cysteine opens and the phenylalanine closes a CDR3 of 14 amino acids. Of all the DNA, just the CDR3 is kept, 42 bases in frame from base 1.